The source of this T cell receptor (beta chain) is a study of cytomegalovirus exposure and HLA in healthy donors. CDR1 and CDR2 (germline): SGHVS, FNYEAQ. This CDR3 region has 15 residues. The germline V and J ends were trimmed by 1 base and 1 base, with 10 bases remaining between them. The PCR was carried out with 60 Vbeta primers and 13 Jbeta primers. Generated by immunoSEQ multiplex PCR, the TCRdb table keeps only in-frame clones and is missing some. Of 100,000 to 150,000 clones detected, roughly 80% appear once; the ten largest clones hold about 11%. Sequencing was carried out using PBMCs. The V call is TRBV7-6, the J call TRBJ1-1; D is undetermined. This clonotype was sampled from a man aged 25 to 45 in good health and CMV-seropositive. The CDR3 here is CASSLVSGGNTEAFF. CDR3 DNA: TGTGCCAGCAGCTTAGTCTCAGGAGGGAACACTGAAGCTTTCTTT.